Presented here are 26 T cell receptor beta chains from one specimen sequenced in a study of OX40 agonist ivuxolimab in advanced cancers. The data were produced by immunoSEQ multiplex PCR, yet TCRdb's version contains in-frame clones alone and is incomplete. The sample consists of tens of thousands of clones, roughly 80% of them appearing once. Sequencing was performed on CD4+ or CD8+ T cells sorted from blood, taken in a trial of the OX40 agonist ivuxolimab. Receptors originate from an adult with an advanced solid tumor such as melanoma, head and neck, liver or kidney cancer.

The gene calls are TRBV9 and TRBJ2-1; D uncertain. CDR1 and CDR2 from the germline V gene are SGDLS and YYNGEE. The CDR3 spans 12 residues. Trimming cost V 0 bases and J 4 bases, with 2 bases left between them. CDR3 sequence: CASSVVYNEQFF. CDR3 DNA: TGTGCCAGCAGCGTAGTGTACAATGAGCAGTTCTTC.

The rearrangement joins TRBV7-2 to TRBJ2-5; the D gene could be TRBD1 or TRBD2 (5 bases each). The CDR3 runs 14 residues. V was shortened by 3 bases and J by 1 base, with 9 bases between the two germline ends. Germline V gene lookup returns CDR1 SGHTA and CDR2 FQGNSA. The CDR3 DNA reads as TGTGCCAGCAGCTTCCTGGGGGTCCAAGAGACCCAGTACTTC. Protein sequence: CASSFLGVQETQYF.

About this clone: The same CDR3 also results from other DNA sequences found in this sample. The chain is built from TRBV11-2 and TRBJ1-1; D is unresolved. V lost 0 bases and J 5 bases, leaving 7 bases between the germline ends. The CDR3 totals 13 residues. CDR1 SGHAT and CDR2 FQNNGV come from the germline V gene. CDR3 in DNA: TGTGCCAGCAGCTTAGATCGAGGGACTGAAGCTTTCTTT. Translating it yields CASSLDRGTEAFF. The entire variable domain, with the rest obtained from reference TRBV11-2 and TRBJ1-1, is as follows: EAGVAQSPRYKIIEKRQSVAFWCNPISGHATLYWYQQILGQGPKLLIQFQNNGVVDDSQLPKDRFSAERLKGVDSTLKIQPAKLEDSAVYLCASSLDRGTEAFFGQGTRLTVV.

The rearrangement uses TRBV7-3 and TRBJ2-2; D might be TRBD1 (6 bases). The V end lost 4 bases, the J end lost 1 base, and 13 bases lay between the germline ends. CDR1 is SGHTA and CDR2 is FQGTGA in the germline V gene. There are 16 residues in the CDR3. DNA of the CDR3: TGTGCCAGCAGCTCTAAGGGGGTTGTGAACACCGGGGAGCTGTTTTTT. This codes for CASSSKGVVNTGELFF.

The rearrangement links TRBV6-5 to TRBJ2-6; D is perhaps TRBD2 (5 bases). Trimming cost V 7 bases and J 0 bases, with 7 bases left between them. Germline V lookup: CDR1 MNHEY, CDR2 SVGAGI. This CDR3 has 14 residues. The CDR3 protein is CASKRDSGANVLTF. CDR3 DNA: TGTGCCAGCAAACGGGACTCTGGGGCCAACGTCCTGACTTTC.

This rearrangement joins TRBV7-2 to TRBJ2-2; TRBD2 might be the D (5 bases). Deletions cut 0 bases from V and 1 base from J, with 6 bases between. This CDR3 contains 15 residues. CDR1 is SGHTA, CDR2 FQGNSA, per germline. The DNA of the CDR3 is TGTGCCAGCAGCTTAGCCGGAGGGAACACCGGGGAGCTGTTTTTT. Its protein is CASSLAGGNTGELFF. Full variable domain (remainder filled in from reference TRBV7-2 and TRBJ2-2): GAGVSQSPSNKVTEKGKDVELRCDPISGHTALYWYRQSLGQGLEFLIYFQGNSAPDKSGLPSDRFSAERTGGSVSTLTIQRTQQEDSAVYLCASSLAGGNTGELFFGEGSRLTVL.

J is TRBJ1-3 and V is TRBV19; 8 positions agree with TRBD1. The CDR3 contains 14 residues. Losses at the gene ends were 10 bases for V and 4 bases for J; bases not matched to a gene: 9. CDR1 and CDR2 (germline): LNHDA, SQIVND (reference sequence). CDR3: CATSDRGGGNTIYF. CDR3 bases: TGTGCCACCTCTGACAGGGGTGGCGGAAACACCATATATTTT.

The chain uses TRBV6-1 and TRBJ2-7, with 9 bases aligning to TRBD1. The CDR3 contains 14 residues. After removal of 6 bases from V and 3 bases from J, the junction contained 6 bases not matched to a gene. Germline-derived CDR1 and CDR2 are MNHNS and SASEGT. The CDR3 DNA follows: TGTGCCAGCAGGTCAGACAGGGGGGACTACGAGCAGTACTTC. Amino acids: CASRSDRGDYEQYF.

The chain joins TRBV5-8 to TRBJ1-5; D is unresolved. Germline V gives CDR1 SGHTS, CDR2 YDEGEE. This CDR3 contains 13 residues. Trimming removed 4 bases at V and 7 bases at J, with 12 bases between. The CDR3 region has the DNA TGTGCCAGCAGCAGCAGAGGCCGCCAGCCCCAGCATTTT. It specifies CASSSRGRQPQHF.

The gene calls are TRBV5-1 and TRBJ1-2; TRBD1 matches at 9 bases. Germline V CDR1 and CDR2: SGHRS, YFSETQ. CDR3 length: 14 amino acids. Losses at the gene ends were 4 bases for V and 7 bases for J; bases not matched to a gene: 8. The CDR3 coding sequence is TGCGCCAGCAGCCCAGACGGACAGGGGTTTGGCTACACCTTC. This encodes CASSPDGQGFGYTF.

The J gene is TRBJ2-3, the V gene TRBV4-1; 8 bases agree with TRBD2. Trimming cost V 3 bases and J 0 bases; bases outside gene matches: 2. Germline V gene sequence: CDR1 MGHRA, CDR2 YSYEKL. The CDR3 spans 15 residues. Here the CDR3 reads CASSHVAGSTDTQYF. The CDR3 DNA reads TGCGCCAGCAGCCACGTAGCGGGGAGCACAGATACGCAGTATTTT.

The CDR3 protein is CAQRMASGRGEQYF. The CDR3 nucleotides read TGTGCCCAAAGGATGGCTAGCGGGAGAGGCGAGCAGTACTTC. The chain uses TRBV30 and TRBJ2-7, with 10 bases lining up with TRBD2. Germline trimming cut 8 bases from V and 6 bases from J; bases unmatched to any gene: 13. Germline CDR1 GTSNPN, CDR2 SVGIG (reference sequence). This CDR3 comprises 14 residues. The full variable domain, in which reference TRBV30 and TRBJ2-7 provide the parts outside the CDR3, is SQTIHQWPATLVQPVGSPLSLECTVEGTSNPNLYWYRQAAGRGLQLLFYSVGIGQISSEVPQNLSASRPQDRQFILSSKKLLLSDSGFYLCAQRMASGRGEQYFGPGTRLTVT.

This clone was counted a single time. The V call is TRBV6-5, the J call TRBJ2-5; TRBD1 aligns across 8 bases. The CDR3 is 13 residues long. J was trimmed by 7 bases and V by 5 bases; bases with no gene match: 6. CDR1 and CDR2 (germline): MNHEY, SVGAGI. The CDR3 here is CASSRTGHGTQYF. CDR3 in DNA: TGTGCCAGCAGTCGGACAGGGCACGGGACCCAGTACTTC.

The chain couples TRBV2 to TRBJ1-2; D ambiguous. Germline V gene sequence: CDR1 SNHLY, CDR2 FYNNEI. V gave up 8 bases and J gave up 8 bases, with 30 bases separating them. The CDR3 is 17 residues long. The CDR3 DNA is TGTGCCAGCCAAACCACTGAAGGTGTTGTGGAAGGTTCAGGCTACACCTTC. Translation: CASQTTEGVVEGSGYTF.

The chain couples TRBV5-4 to TRBJ2-1; 7 nucleotides agree with TRBD1. The CDR3 has 16 amino acids. The V segment lost 4 bases and the J segment 0 bases; nucleotides outside the gene matches: 7. Germline CDR1 SGHNT, CDR2 YYREEE (reference sequence). The CDR3 DNA reads TGTGCCAGCAGCACGGGACAGCCTAGCTCCTACAATGAGCAGTTCTTC. Amino acid sequence: CASSTGQPSSYNEQFF.

This clone was recorded a few times. The chain links TRBV6-5 to TRBJ2-2; 15 bases match TRBD2. CDR3 length equals 15 residues. Germline CDR1 is MNHEY and CDR2 is SVGAGI. The junction had 11 bases not matched to a gene; V was cut back by 5 bases and J by 16 bases. CDR3 amino acids: CASSPAGTSGGPKFF. CDR3 DNA sequence: TGTGCCAGCAGTCCCGCGGGGACTAGCGGGGGGCCAAAGTTTTTT.

On this clone itself: The junction departs from germline at one end; a sequencing error may be responsible. The chain couples TRBV6-1 to TRBJ2-3, with TRBD2 identical over 7 bases. This CDR3 spans 17 amino acids. CDR1 and CDR2 (germline): MNHNS, SASEGT. The CDR3 bases are TGTGCCAGCAGCGAAGGATTCCTAGCGGTTTACACAGATACGCAGTATTTT. Residues: CASSEGFLAVYTDTQYF.

The sample holds a few counts of this clone. The J gene is TRBJ2-2, the V gene TRBV19; no clear D. Germline V lookup: CDR1 LNHDA, CDR2 SQIVND (reference sequence). V was shortened by 3 bases and J by 5 bases, with 10 bases between the two germline ends. The CDR3 spans 14 residues. CDR3 amino acids: CASSISTGTGELFF. Here the CDR3 DNA reads TGTGCCAGTAGTATTAGTACCGGTACCGGGGAGCTGTTTTTT. The variable domain in full, with the rest retrieved from reference TRBV19 and TRBJ2-2, is DGGITQSPKYLFRKEGQNVTLSCEQNLNHDAMYWYRQDPGQGLRLIYYSQIVNDFQKGDIAEGYSVSREKKESFPLTVTSAQKNPTAFYLCASSISTGTGELFFGEGSRLTVL.

The chain has TRBV6-5 and TRBJ1-1; the D gene is possibly TRBD1 (5 bases). The CDR3 consists of 12 residues. V gave up 4 bases and J gave up 7 bases, with 10 bases separating them. Germline CDR1 MNHEY, CDR2 SVGAGI. The CDR3 DNA follows: TGTGCCAGCAGTTGGTTCGGGGGTGAAGCTTTCTTT. Protein sequence: CASSWFGGEAFF.

This CDR3 reads CASSREVEAFF. In DNA form, the CDR3 reads TGTGCCAGCAGCAGGGAGGTCGAAGCTTTCTTT. The V and J genes are TRBV6-1 and TRBJ1-1; perhaps TRBD1 as D (5 bases). Trimming took off 6 bases at V and 8 bases at J, with 10 bases between the two ends. Looked up from germline, CDR1 is MNHNS and CDR2 is SASEGT. The CDR3 totals 11 residues.

This chain links TRBV27 with TRBJ2-2; D gene ambiguous. V was cut by 8 bases and J by 7 bases, with 17 bases left in between. Germline-derived CDR1 and CDR2 are MNHEY and SMNVEV (reference sequence). The CDR3 is made up of 14 amino acids. The CDR3 sequence: CASSPRLRGGELFF. The CDR3 nucleotides read TGTGCCAGCTCGCCCCGACTCCGCGGCGGGGAGCTGTTTTTT.

The chain links TRBV19 to TRBJ1-2; 10 bases agree with TRBD1. Trimming cost V 9 bases and J 0 bases; bases outside gene matches: 10. The CDR3 runs to 16 residues. Germline lookup yields CDR1 LNHDA and CDR2 SQIVND (reference sequence). In DNA, the CDR3 is TGTGCCAGCAAGAATAGGGACAGGGGAGCTAACTATGGCTACACCTTC. This gives the protein CASKNRDRGANYGYTF.

This chain uses TRBV9 with TRBJ2-5; 12 nucleotides agree with TRBD1. J lost 4 bases, V lost 4 bases, and 8 bases had no gene match. The CDR3 length is 16 residues. Germline V gene sequence: CDR1 SGDLS, CDR2 YYNGEE. CDR3 sequence: CASSPRDRGPGETQYF. The DNA for the CDR3 is TGTGCCAGCAGCCCCCGGGACAGGGGGCCTGGAGAGACCCAGTACTTC.

In its sample, this clone was seen a few times. J is TRBJ1-6 and V is TRBV6-5; no clear D gene. The germline V gene has CDR1 MNHEY and CDR2 SVGAGI. Trimming left V 2 bases short and J 4 bases short, with 9 bases between. The CDR3 consists of 15 residues. The DNA of the CDR3 is TGTGCCAGCAGTTACCGAGATGGGTATAATTCACCCCTCCACTTT. Translated, it gives CASSYRDGYNSPLHF.

The chain employs TRBV6-1 and TRBJ1-5, with D unclear. CDR1 and CDR2 from the germline V gene are MNHNS and SASEGT. Trimming left V 0 bases short and J 9 bases short, with 6 bases between. The CDR3 runs 12 residues. The CDR3 protein is CASSEARGPQHF. In DNA form, the CDR3 reads TGTGCCAGCAGTGAAGCCCGCGGGCCCCAGCATTTT.

The gene calls are TRBV18 and TRBJ1-5; D unclear. The CDR3 spans 15 residues. Germline V gene data show CDR1 as KGHSH and CDR2 as LQKENI. V was shortened by 0 bases and J by 7 bases, with 13 bases between the two germline ends. The CDR3 DNA sequence: TGTGCCAGCTCACCACCAGGGAGGGCCGGACAGCCCCAGCATTTT. Its protein product is CASSPPGRAGQPQHF. Full variable domain (outside the CDR3, taken from reference TRBV18 and TRBJ1-5): NAGVMQNPRHLVRRRGQEARLRCSPMKGHSHVYWYRQLPEEGLKFMVYLQKENIIDESGMPKERFSAEFPKEGPSILRIQQVVRGDSAAYFCASSPPGRAGQPQHFGDGTRLSIL.